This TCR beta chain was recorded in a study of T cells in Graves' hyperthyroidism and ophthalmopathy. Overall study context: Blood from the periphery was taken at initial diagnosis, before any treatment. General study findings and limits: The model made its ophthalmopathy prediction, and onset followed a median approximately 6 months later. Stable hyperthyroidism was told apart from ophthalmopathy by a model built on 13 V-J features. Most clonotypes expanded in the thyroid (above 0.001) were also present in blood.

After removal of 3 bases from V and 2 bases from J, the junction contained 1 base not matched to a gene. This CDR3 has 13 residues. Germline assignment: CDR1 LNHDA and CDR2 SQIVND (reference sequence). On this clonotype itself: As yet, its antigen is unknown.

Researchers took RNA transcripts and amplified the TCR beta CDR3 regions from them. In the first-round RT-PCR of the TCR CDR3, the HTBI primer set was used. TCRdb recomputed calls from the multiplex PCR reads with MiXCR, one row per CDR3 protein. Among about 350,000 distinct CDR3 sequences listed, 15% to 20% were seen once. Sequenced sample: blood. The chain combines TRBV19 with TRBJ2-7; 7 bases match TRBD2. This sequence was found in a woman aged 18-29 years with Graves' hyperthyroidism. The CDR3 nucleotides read TGTGCCAGTAGTATGAGCGGGGCCTACGAGCAGTACTTC. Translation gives CASSMSGAYEQYF.